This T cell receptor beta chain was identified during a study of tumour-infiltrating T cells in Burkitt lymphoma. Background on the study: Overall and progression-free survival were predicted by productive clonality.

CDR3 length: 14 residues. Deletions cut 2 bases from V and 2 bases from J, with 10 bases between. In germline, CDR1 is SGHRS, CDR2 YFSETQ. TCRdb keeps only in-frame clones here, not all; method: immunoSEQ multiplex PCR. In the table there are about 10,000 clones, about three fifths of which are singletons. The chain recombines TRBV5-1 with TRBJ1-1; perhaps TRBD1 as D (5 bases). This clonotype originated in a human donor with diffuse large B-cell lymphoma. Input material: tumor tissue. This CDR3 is CASSFRTLNTEAFF. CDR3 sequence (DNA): TGCGCCAGCAGCTTCCGGACACTTAACACTGAAGCTTTCTTT.